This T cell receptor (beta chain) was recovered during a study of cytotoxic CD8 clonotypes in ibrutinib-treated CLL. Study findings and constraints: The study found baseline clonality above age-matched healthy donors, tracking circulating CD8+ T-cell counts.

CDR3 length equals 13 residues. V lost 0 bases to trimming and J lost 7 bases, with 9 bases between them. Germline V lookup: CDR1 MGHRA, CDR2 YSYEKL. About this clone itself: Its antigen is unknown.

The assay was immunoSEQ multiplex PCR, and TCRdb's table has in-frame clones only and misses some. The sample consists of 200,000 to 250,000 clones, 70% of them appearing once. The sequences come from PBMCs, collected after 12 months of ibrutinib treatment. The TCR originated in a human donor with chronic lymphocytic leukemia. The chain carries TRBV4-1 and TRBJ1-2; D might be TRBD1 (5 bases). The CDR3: CASSQDPGFGYTF. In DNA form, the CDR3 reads TGCGCCAGCAGCCAAGACCCAGGGTTTGGCTACACCTTC.